This is a list of T cell receptor beta chains from one sample in a study of T cell repertoires in cytomegalovirus infection. In TCRdb, the reads were re-called with MiXCR into one record per CDR3 protein. The sample includes a few hundred thousand distinct CDR3 sequences, 40% of them seen just once. No antigens are known for them. The sequencing used cultured PBMCs, collected from culture after CMV antigen stimulation. The source of these receptors is a human donor in good health (CMV status not recorded). Some clones in this sample may be carry-over from other donors' samples. Each CDR3 is given with its conserved first and last residue. Fields, in order: J gene, D gene, clone size, V gene, CDR3 DNA, CDR3 protein. D genes are given only for firm matches. Some rows have no size entry. The others give once, few or many, or a class for an expanded clone.

j_gene: TRBJ1-1; d_gene: NA; abundance: NA; v_gene: TRBV13; CDR3nt: TGTGCCAGCAGCCCTGGGGCATACACTGAAGCTTTCTTT; CDR3aa: CASSPGAYTEAFF
j_gene: TRBJ2-1; d_gene: NA; abundance: NA; v_gene: TRBV7-2; CDR3nt: TGTGCCAGCAGCACCAGTGGCAGGGAGTTCTACAATGAGCAGTTCTTC; CDR3aa: CASSTSGREFYNEQFF
j_gene: TRBJ1-1; d_gene: NA; abundance: NA; v_gene: TRBV12-3/TRBV12-4; CDR3nt: TGTGCCAGCAGCGCGATCACAGAGAACACTGAAGCTTTCTTT; CDR3aa: CASSAITENTEAFF
j_gene: TRBJ2-5; d_gene: NA; abundance: NA; v_gene: TRBV9; CDR3nt: TGTGCCAGCAGCGTAAGGTCGGGGAACCAAGAGACCCAGTACTTC; CDR3aa: CASSVRSGNQETQYF
j_gene: TRBJ2-3; d_gene: TRBD2; abundance: NA; v_gene: TRBV12-3/TRBV12-4; CDR3nt: TGTGCCAGCAGTCCGGGACAACGGGGACTAGTAAATTTCCCAGATACGCAGTATTTT; CDR3aa: CASSPGQRGLVNFPDTQYF
j_gene: TRBJ2-2; d_gene: TRBD1; abundance: NA; v_gene: TRBV6-1; CDR3nt: TGTGCCAGCAGGCCCGCCGGGACAGGGGGAACCGGGGAGCTGTTTTTT; CDR3aa: CASRPAGTGGTGELFF
j_gene: TRBJ2-3; d_gene: NA; abundance: many; v_gene: TRBV7-2; CDR3nt: TGTGCCAGCAGCTCCGGGAGCGGCACAGATACGCAGTATTTT; CDR3aa: CASSSGSGTDTQYF
j_gene: TRBJ1-2; d_gene: NA; abundance: NA; v_gene: TRBV12-3/TRBV12-4; CDR3nt: TGTGCCAGCAGTTTTAGCGGACCTAACTATGGCTACACCTTC; CDR3aa: CASSFSGPNYGYTF
j_gene: TRBJ2-1; d_gene: TRBD2; abundance: NA; v_gene: TRBV19; CDR3nt: TGTGCCAGTAGTGCGCGGGGGGGGGATGAGCAGTTCTTC; CDR3aa: CASSARGGDEQFF
j_gene: TRBJ2-7; d_gene: TRBD2; abundance: many; v_gene: TRBV7-2; CDR3nt: TGTGCCAGCAGCTTAAGGACTAGCGGACTCTACGAGCAGTACTTC; CDR3aa: CASSLRTSGLYEQYF
j_gene: TRBJ1-2; d_gene: TRBD1; abundance: NA; v_gene: TRBV27; CDR3nt: TGTGCCAGCAGTCCCATTTACAGGGGTTCTAACTATGGCTACACCTTC; CDR3aa: CASSPIYRGSNYGYTF
j_gene: TRBJ2-6; d_gene: NA; abundance: few; v_gene: TRBV19; CDR3nt: TGTGCCAGTAGTCATCCCGGCAGTGGCTCTGGGGCCAACGTCCTGACTTTC; CDR3aa: CASSHPGSGSGANVLTF
j_gene: TRBJ2-5; d_gene: NA; abundance: NA; v_gene: TRBV7-8; CDR3nt: TGTGCCAGCAGCTTACAGGGCCGGGGAGAGACCCAGTACTTC; CDR3aa: CASSLQGRGETQYF
j_gene: TRBJ2-5; d_gene: NA; abundance: NA; v_gene: TRBV5-6; CDR3nt: TGTGCCAGCAGCCTGGGTCCAATCCAAGAGACCCAGTACTTC; CDR3aa: CASSLGPIQETQYF
j_gene: TRBJ2-1; d_gene: TRBD2; abundance: NA; v_gene: TRBV2; CDR3nt: TGTGCCAGCAGGCCGGGACTAGCGGGGGTTGAGCAGTTCTTC; CDR3aa: CASRPGLAGVEQFF
j_gene: TRBJ1-1; d_gene: TRBD1; abundance: NA; v_gene: TRBV6-2/TRBV6-3; CDR3nt: TGTGCCAGCAGACGGACAGGGGCTCAAGGGGACACTGAAGCTTTCTTT; CDR3aa: CASRRTGAQGDTEAFF
j_gene: TRBJ1-1; d_gene: NA; abundance: NA; v_gene: TRBV6-5; CDR3nt: TGTGCCAGCAGTTACGAAGTTTACACTGAAGCTTTCTTT; CDR3aa: CASSYEVYTEAFF
j_gene: TRBJ2-3; d_gene: NA; abundance: NA; v_gene: TRBV5-1; CDR3nt: TGCGCCAGCAGTCACCCCGTCAGGTGGGATACGCAGTATTTT; CDR3aa: CASSHPVRWDTQYF
j_gene: TRBJ1-1; d_gene: NA; abundance: NA; v_gene: TRBV14; CDR3nt: TGTGCCAGCAGCCAAGATCTGGGTTGGACTGAAGCTTTCTTT; CDR3aa: CASSQDLGWTEAFF
j_gene: TRBJ2-1; d_gene: NA; abundance: NA; v_gene: TRBV6-2/TRBV6-3; CDR3nt: TGTGCCAGCAGTAAATCCCGAGATGAGCAGTTCTTC; CDR3aa: CASSKSRDEQFF
j_gene: TRBJ2-3; d_gene: NA; abundance: few; v_gene: TRBV4-3; CDR3nt: TGCGCCAGCAGCCAAGAGTATCAGGCTACGCAGTATTTT; CDR3aa: CASSQEYQATQYF
j_gene: TRBJ1-2; d_gene: NA; abundance: many; v_gene: TRBV7-2; CDR3nt: TGTGCCAGCAGCTCCTTGGGGCAGTACAATGGCTACACCTTC; CDR3aa: CASSSLGQYNGYTF
j_gene: TRBJ1-4; d_gene: NA; abundance: NA; v_gene: TRBV19; CDR3nt: TGTGCCAGTAGCGCCGTCTTTAATGAAAAACTGTTTTTT; CDR3aa: CASSAVFNEKLFF
j_gene: TRBJ2-3; d_gene: TRBD2; abundance: NA; v_gene: TRBV7-9; CDR3nt: TGTGCCAGCAGCTTAAGGCCTCTAGCGGGACTAGATACGCAGTATTTT; CDR3aa: CASSLRPLAGLDTQYF
j_gene: TRBJ1-2; d_gene: NA; abundance: NA; v_gene: TRBV24-1; CDR3nt: TGTGCCACCGCGGGGGACAAATATGGCTACACCTTC; CDR3aa: CATAGDKYGYTF
j_gene: TRBJ1-1; d_gene: NA; abundance: many; v_gene: TRBV7-2; CDR3nt: TGTGCCAGCAGCTTAGAACTCGCCAGTACCTCATCGACTGAAGCTTTCTTT; CDR3aa: CASSLELASTSSTEAFF
j_gene: TRBJ1-6; d_gene: NA; abundance: NA; v_gene: TRBV28; CDR3nt: TGTGCCAGCAGTTTCCGGTTTGAGTCACCCCTCCACTTT; CDR3aa: CASSFRFESPLHF
j_gene: TRBJ2-1; d_gene: NA; abundance: NA; v_gene: TRBV7-9; CDR3nt: TGTGCCAGCAGCTTAGGGGTTTCGTGGAATGAGCAGTTCTTC; CDR3aa: CASSLGVSWNEQFF
j_gene: TRBJ2-2; d_gene: NA; abundance: once; v_gene: TRBV11-2; CDR3nt: TGTGCCAGCAGCTCAGACTCCGGGGAGCTGTTTTTT; CDR3aa: CASSSDSGELFF
j_gene: TRBJ2-3; d_gene: NA; abundance: NA; v_gene: TRBV2; CDR3nt: TGTGCCAGCAGATCGACGGATAGCACAGATACGCAGTATTTT; CDR3aa: CASRSTDSTDTQYF
j_gene: TRBJ2-3; d_gene: NA; abundance: few; v_gene: TRBV7-8; CDR3nt: TGTGCCAGCAGTCGCGCCCGAAATTCTAGGGATACGCAGTATTTT; CDR3aa: CASSRARNSRDTQYF
j_gene: TRBJ2-2; d_gene: NA; abundance: few; v_gene: TRBV7-2; CDR3nt: TGTGCCAGCAGCTTGGAACCCCACACCGGGGAGCTGTTTTTT; CDR3aa: CASSLEPHTGELFF
j_gene: TRBJ2-7; d_gene: NA; abundance: few; v_gene: TRBV11-2; CDR3nt: TGTGCCAGCAGCTTCTCCGGGACAAGCTACGAGCAGTACTTC; CDR3aa: CASSFSGTSYEQYF
j_gene: TRBJ2-1; d_gene: NA; abundance: NA; v_gene: TRBV7-9; CDR3nt: TGTGCCACCGAGGAGGGATCGCGGTACAATGAGCAGTTCTTC; CDR3aa: CATEEGSRYNEQFF
j_gene: TRBJ2-5; d_gene: NA; abundance: NA; v_gene: TRBV5-1; CDR3nt: TGCGCCAGCAGCCTGCCGTGGCAAGAGACCCAGTACTTC; CDR3aa: CASSLPWQETQYF
j_gene: TRBJ2-1; d_gene: NA; abundance: once; v_gene: TRBV25-1; CDR3nt: TGTGCCAGCAGTGAATATCGGGGGGCCCGGAACAACAATAAGCAGTTCTTC; CDR3aa: CASSEYRGARNNNKQFF
j_gene: TRBJ2-1; d_gene: NA; abundance: few; v_gene: TRBV7-2; CDR3nt: TGTGCCAGCAGCTTAGCGAGGGTCAATGAGCAGTTCTTC; CDR3aa: CASSLARVNEQFF
j_gene: TRBJ1-3; d_gene: NA; abundance: NA; v_gene: TRBV10-2; CDR3nt: TGCGCCAGCGGGGGGAGAGGAAACACCATATATTTT; CDR3aa: CASGGRGNTIYF
j_gene: TRBJ1-5; d_gene: NA; abundance: few; v_gene: TRBV19; CDR3nt: TGTGCCAGTAGTATAGTAAAGTCAGGCAATCAGCCCCAGCATTTT; CDR3aa: CASSIVKSGNQPQHF
j_gene: TRBJ1-5; d_gene: TRBD1; abundance: few; v_gene: TRBV7-2; CDR3nt: TGTGCCAGCAGCCCAGGGGGTCTAGAAGGTCAGCCCCAGCATTTT; CDR3aa: CASSPGGLEGQPQHF
j_gene: TRBJ2-2; d_gene: NA; abundance: NA; v_gene: TRBV7-2; CDR3nt: TGTGCCAGCAGCCGGGACGGCTACACCGGGGAGCTGTTTTTT; CDR3aa: CASSRDGYTGELFF
j_gene: TRBJ2-3; d_gene: NA; abundance: NA; v_gene: TRBV20-1; CDR3nt: TGCGGAACTGTGGATCCCACAGATACGCAGTATTTT; CDR3aa: CGTVDPTDTQYF
j_gene: TRBJ2-1; d_gene: TRBD1; abundance: NA; v_gene: TRBV19; CDR3nt: TGTGCCAGTAGGAGGACAGGGGGGGCGGTCAATGAGCAGTTCTTC; CDR3aa: CASRRTGGAVNEQFF
j_gene: TRBJ1-5; d_gene: NA; abundance: NA; v_gene: TRBV7-4; CDR3nt: TGTGCCAGCAGCCCCGTTGGGAGGGGAGTAACTCAGCCCCAGCATTTT; CDR3aa: CASSPVGRGVTQPQHF
j_gene: TRBJ2-1; d_gene: TRBD2; abundance: NA; v_gene: TRBV5-3; CDR3nt: TGTGCCAGCAGCTTTGCGGGGGGGGACAATGAGCAGTTCTTC; CDR3aa: CASSFAGGDNEQFF
j_gene: TRBJ1-2; d_gene: NA; abundance: NA; v_gene: TRBV27; CDR3nt: TGTGCCAGCAGTTCCGGACAGGGCTACACCTTC; CDR3aa: CASSSGQGYTF
j_gene: TRBJ1-6; d_gene: NA; abundance: few; v_gene: TRBV7-9; CDR3nt: TGTGCCAGCAGCCTATGGTTGGGTAGGGTCTATTCACCCCTCCACTTT; CDR3aa: CASSLWLGRVYSPLHF
j_gene: TRBJ2-1; d_gene: NA; abundance: once; v_gene: TRBV5-1; CDR3nt: TGCGCCAGCAGTGTACAGGAACTGGGGTACAATGAGCAGTTCTTC; CDR3aa: CASSVQELGYNEQFF
j_gene: TRBJ2-3; d_gene: TRBD1; abundance: NA; v_gene: TRBV12-3/TRBV12-4; CDR3nt: TGTGCCAGCAGTTCCGACAGGGCGGCAGATACGCAGTATTTT; CDR3aa: CASSSDRAADTQYF
j_gene: TRBJ2-1; d_gene: NA; abundance: few; v_gene: TRBV3-1; CDR3nt: TGTGCCAGCAGCCAAGGGTCCCTCAGACATGAGCAGTTCTTC; CDR3aa: CASSQGSLRHEQFF
j_gene: TRBJ2-7; d_gene: NA; abundance: once; v_gene: TRBV4-3; CDR3nt: TGCGCCAGCAGCCAAGAATTGAGGGGTGAGCAGTACTTC; CDR3aa: CASSQELRGEQYF
j_gene: TRBJ2-3; d_gene: NA; abundance: few; v_gene: TRBV4-1; CDR3nt: TGCGCCAGCAGCCAATGGAGCGGGCGGGGAGATACGCAGTATTTT; CDR3aa: CASSQWSGRGDTQYF
j_gene: TRBJ2-3; d_gene: NA; abundance: NA; v_gene: TRBV25-1; CDR3nt: TGTGCCAGCAGCACCCTCCCGGGGCGGGACCTCACAGATACGCAGTATTTT; CDR3aa: CASSTLPGRDLTDTQYF
j_gene: TRBJ2-7; d_gene: NA; abundance: NA; v_gene: TRBV12-5; CDR3nt: TGTGCTAGTACCTCTAACCGGGGGATGAGCTCCTACGAGCAGTACTTC; CDR3aa: CASTSNRGMSSYEQYF
j_gene: TRBJ1-5; d_gene: TRBD1; abundance: few; v_gene: TRBV12-3/TRBV12-4; CDR3nt: TGTGCCAGCAGTTCCCGGGACAGGGGCCCAACCCAGCATTTT; CDR3aa: CASSSRDRGPTQHF
j_gene: TRBJ2-2; d_gene: NA; abundance: many; v_gene: TRBV7-2; CDR3nt: TGTGCCAGCAGCTTAGAAGCTGGGTTCAGCACCGGGGAGCTGTTTTTT; CDR3aa: CASSLEAGFSTGELFF
j_gene: TRBJ2-5; d_gene: NA; abundance: NA; v_gene: TRBV29-1; CDR3nt: TGCAGCGTTGTCGAGACTCAACAAGAGACCCAGTACTTC; CDR3aa: CSVVETQQETQYF
j_gene: TRBJ2-3; d_gene: TRBD2; abundance: NA; v_gene: TRBV12-3/TRBV12-4; CDR3nt: TGTGCCAGCAGTTCCACCTCCACTAGCGGGGGCGATACGCAGTATTTT; CDR3aa: CASSSTSTSGGDTQYF